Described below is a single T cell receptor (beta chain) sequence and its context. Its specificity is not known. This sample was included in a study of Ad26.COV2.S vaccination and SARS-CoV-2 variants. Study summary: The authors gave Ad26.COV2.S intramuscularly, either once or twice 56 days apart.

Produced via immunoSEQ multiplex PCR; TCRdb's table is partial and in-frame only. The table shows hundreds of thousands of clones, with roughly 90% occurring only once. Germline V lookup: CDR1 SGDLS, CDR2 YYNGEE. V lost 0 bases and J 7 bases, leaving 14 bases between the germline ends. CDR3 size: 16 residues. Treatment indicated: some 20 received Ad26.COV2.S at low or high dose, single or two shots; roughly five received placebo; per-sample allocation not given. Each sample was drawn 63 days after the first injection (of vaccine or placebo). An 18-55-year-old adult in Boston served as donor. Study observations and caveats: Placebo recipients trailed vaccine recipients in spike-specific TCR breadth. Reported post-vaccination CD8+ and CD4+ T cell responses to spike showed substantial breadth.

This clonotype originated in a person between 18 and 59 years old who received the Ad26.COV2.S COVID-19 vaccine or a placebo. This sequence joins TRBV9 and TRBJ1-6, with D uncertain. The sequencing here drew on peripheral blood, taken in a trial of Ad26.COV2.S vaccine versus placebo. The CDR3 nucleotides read TGTGCCAGCAGCGTAGGAGGAGGGCCGGGGAATTCACCCCTCCACTTT. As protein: CASSVGGGPGNSPLHF.